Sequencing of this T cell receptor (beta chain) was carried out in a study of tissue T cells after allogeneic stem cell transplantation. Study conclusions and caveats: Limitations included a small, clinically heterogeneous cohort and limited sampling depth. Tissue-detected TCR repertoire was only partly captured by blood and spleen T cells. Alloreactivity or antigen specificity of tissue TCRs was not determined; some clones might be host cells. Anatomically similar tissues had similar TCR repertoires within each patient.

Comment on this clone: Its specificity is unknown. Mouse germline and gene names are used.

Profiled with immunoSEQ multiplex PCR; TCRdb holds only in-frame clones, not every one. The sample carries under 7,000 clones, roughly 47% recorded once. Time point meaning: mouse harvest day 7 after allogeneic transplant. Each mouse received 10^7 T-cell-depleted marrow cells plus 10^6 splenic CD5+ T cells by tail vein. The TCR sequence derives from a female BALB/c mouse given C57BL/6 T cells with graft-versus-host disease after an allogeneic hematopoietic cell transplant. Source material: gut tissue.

The covered CDR3 bases are TGTGCCAGCAGTTTAAGGCAATATGAACAGTAC. It encodes CASSLRQYEQY. The whole CDR3 protein reads CASSLRQYEQYF. The chain uses TRBV15 and TRBJ2-7, with D unresolved. With the read ending 1 residue before the CDR3 end, the germline J gene is used to fill in that end. CDR3 length equals 12 residues. Trimming removed 2 bases at V and 4 bases at J, with 6 bases between. Germline CDR1 is SGHND and CDR2 is FRSKSL.